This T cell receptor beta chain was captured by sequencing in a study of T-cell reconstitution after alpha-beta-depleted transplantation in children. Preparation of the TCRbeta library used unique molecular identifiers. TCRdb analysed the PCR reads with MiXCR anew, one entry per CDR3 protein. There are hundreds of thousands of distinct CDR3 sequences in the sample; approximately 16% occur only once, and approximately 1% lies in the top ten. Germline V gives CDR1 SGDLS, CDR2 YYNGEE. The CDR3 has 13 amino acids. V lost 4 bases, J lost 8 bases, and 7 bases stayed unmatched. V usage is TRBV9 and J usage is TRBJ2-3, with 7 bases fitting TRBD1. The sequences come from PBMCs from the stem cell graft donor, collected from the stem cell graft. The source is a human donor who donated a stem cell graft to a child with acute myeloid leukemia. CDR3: CASSPSRGPTQYF. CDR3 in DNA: TGTGCCAGCAGCCCTTCGAGGGGGCCTACGCAGTATTTT.